The sequence of this T cell receptor beta chain was determined in a study of regulatory T cells in long-lasting Graves disease. The sample's time point: newly diagnosed GD, antithyroid drugs for less than 3 months. The TCR library was made from RNA that had been extracted from PBMCs in TRIzol. Construction of the TCR beta libraries employed iRepertoire HTBI primers in conjunction with Arm-PCR of CDR3 regions. Each CDR3 protein is one row after TCRdb ran MiXCR on the multiplex PCR reads. This table has approximately 270,000 distinct CDR3 sequences, around 19% appearing once. Germline CDR1 is WNHNN and CDR2 is SYGVQD (reference sequence). Unmatched junction bases numbered 0, after V lost 2 bases and J lost 2 bases. This CDR3 contains 13 residues. This sample was shared with a second study, whose subject was T cells in Graves' hyperthyroidism and ophthalmopathy. Per that study: Patients counted as stable if ophthalmopathy did not develop within 18 months. Those patients with uncontrolled infection, other autoimmune disease, pregnancy or lactation were excluded. TCR CDR3 underwent first-round RT-PCR with the HTBI primer set.

Source: peripheral blood mononuclear cells (PBMCs), taken at new diagnosis, from a patient treated with antithyroid drugs. The chain uses TRBV10-1 and TRBJ2-7; 7 bases line up with TRBD2. The source of this sequence is a woman aged 25 to 39 with Graves disease. The CDR3 DNA sequence: TGCGCCAGCAGTGAGGGGACTACCTACGAGCAGTACTTC. This sequence encodes CASSEGTTYEQYF.